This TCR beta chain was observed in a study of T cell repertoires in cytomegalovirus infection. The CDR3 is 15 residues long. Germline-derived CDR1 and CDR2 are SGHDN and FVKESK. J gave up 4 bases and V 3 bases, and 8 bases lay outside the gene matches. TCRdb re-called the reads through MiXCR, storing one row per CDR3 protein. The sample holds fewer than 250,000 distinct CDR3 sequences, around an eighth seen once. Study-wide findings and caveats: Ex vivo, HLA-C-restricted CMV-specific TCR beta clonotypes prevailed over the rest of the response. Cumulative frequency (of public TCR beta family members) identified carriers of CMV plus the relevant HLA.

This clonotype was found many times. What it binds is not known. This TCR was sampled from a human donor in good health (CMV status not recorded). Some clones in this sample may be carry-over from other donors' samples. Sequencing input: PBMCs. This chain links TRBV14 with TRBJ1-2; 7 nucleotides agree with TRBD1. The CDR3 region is CASSHVRQGGYGYTF. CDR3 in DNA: TGTGCCAGCAGCCATGTCAGACAGGGAGGCTATGGCTACACCTTC.